This is a list of T cell receptor beta chains from one sample in a study of T cell responses to AZD1222 COVID-19 vaccine. The data were produced by immunoSEQ multiplex PCR, yet TCRdb's version contains in-frame clones alone and is incomplete. In the table there are 100,000 to 110,000 clones, about 93% of which are singletons. This specimen consisted of peripheral blood, obtained on day 0 of AZD1222 vaccination. These TCRs come from an adult in good health. Both conserved end residues are part of each CDR3. D genes are given only for firm matches. The size field is filled for only some rows; it gives once, few, many or a size class.

once - TRBJ1-1 TRBV6-5 TGTGCCAGCAGATTCCTTTGGGCTGAAGCTTTCTTT CASRFLWAEAFF
- TRBD2 TRBJ2-7 TRBV3-1/TRBV3-2 TGTGCCAGCAGCCAAGTCAGCGGGAGCTCCTACGAGCAGTACTTC CASSQVSGSSYEQYF
- TRBD2 TRBJ2-1 TRBV15 TGTGCCACCCAAAGCGGGAGAAGCGATGAGCAGTTCTTC CATQSGRSDEQFF
few - TRBJ2-5 TRBV6-5 TGTGCCACCCCCACCCCCGAGACCCAGTACTTC CATPTPETQYF
- TRBD1 TRBJ2-1 TRBV15 TGTGCCACCAGCAGAGAGGGACAGGGGTACAATGAGCAGTTCTTC CATSREGQGYNEQFF
- - TRBJ1-5 TRBV7-8 TGTGCCAGCAGCCCCGCAGGGATAAGCAATCAGCCCCAGCATTTT CASSPAGISNQPQHF
few TRBD1 TRBJ1-2 TRBV2 TGTGCCAGCAGCCAACAGGGGGGCTACACCTTC CASSQQGGYTF
- - TRBJ2-5 TRBV19 TGTGCCAGTAGGTCACCCTATGGGGAGACCCAGTACTTC CASRSPYGETQYF
- - TRBJ2-7 TRBV27 TGTGCCAGCACCCCAGGGTCGGGGACTTACGAGCAGTACTTC CASTPGSGTYEQYF
- TRBD2 TRBJ2-1 TRBV19 TGTGCCAGTAGCCCCGGACTAGCGAACCACAATGAGCAGTTCTTC CASSPGLANHNEQFF
- - TRBJ2-7 TRBV4-2 TGTGCCAGCAGCCACAGTCCCGGAAGCTCCTACGAGCAGTACTTC CASSHSPGSSYEQYF
once TRBD2 TRBJ2-1 TRBV11-2 TGTGCCAGCAGCTCCCGGACTAGCGACCCCCATTGGTTCTTC CASSSRTSDPHWFF
- TRBD1 TRBJ2-6 TRBV5-1 TGCGCCAGCAGAACGACAGGGTCTGGGGCCAACGTCCTGACTTTC CASRTTGSGANVLTF
- - TRBJ1-3 TRBV5-6 TGTGCCAGCAGCGGTCACGACGGACTCTCTGGAAACACCATATATTTT CASSGHDGLSGNTIYF
once TRBD1 TRBJ2-7 TRBV6-5 TGTGCCAGCAGTTACGGACAGGGGAACGAGCAGTACTTC CASSYGQGNEQYF
- - TRBJ2-2 TRBV28 TGTGCCCGGGCAGGTGGGGCAGGCATGAACACCGGGGAGCTGTTTTTT CARAGGAGMNTGELFF
- - TRBJ1-6 TRBV9 TGTGCCAGCAGCGCCGTACAGGGAAACAATTCACCCCTCCACTTT CASSAVQGNNSPLHF